The next 29 T cell receptor beta chains were all read from a single sample in a study of T-cell memory formation after mild COVID-19. One entry per CDR3 protein, called by TCRdb with MiXCR from the 5' RACE reads. The sample includes roughly 480,000 distinct CDR3 sequences, 20% to 30% of them seen just once. The sample consisted of PBMCs or a T cell subset sorted from them (not recorded which). Receptors were obtained from an adult woman who had mild COVID-19 (a few samples of this study predate the infection). Cell type and time point are not known.

V is TRBV7-2 and J is TRBJ1-1; D may be TRBD1 (5 bases). Looked up from germline, CDR1 is SGHTA and CDR2 is FQGNSA. The germline V and J ends were trimmed by 1 base and 5 bases, with 11 bases remaining between them. The CDR3 contains 14 residues. The chain's CDR3 is CASSLGLRGTEAFF. As DNA, the CDR3 is TGTGCCAGCAGCTTAGGCCTTCGGGGGACTGAAGCTTTCTTT.

In its sample, this clonotype was seen a few times. This rearrangement joins TRBV4-2 to TRBJ1-4; a weak D match, TRBD1 (6 bases). Germline V lookup: CDR1 LGHNA, CDR2 YNFKEQ. Trimming removed 3 bases at V and 8 bases at J, with 13 bases between. This CDR3 has 14 residues. The CDR3, as DNA: TGTGCCAGCAGCCACCCCAGGGGCACCGAAAAACTGTTTTTT. It specifies CASSHPRGTEKLFF.

This chain uses TRBV6-6 with TRBJ2-1, with D possibly being TRBD2 (6 bases). In germline, CDR1 is MNHNY, CDR2 SVGAGI (reference sequence). V lost 8 bases, J lost 0 bases, and 11 bases lay in between. The CDR3 loop spans 14 amino acids. This chain's CDR3 is CASRGGFSYNEQFF. The CDR3, as DNA: TGTGCCAGCCGTGGGGGGTTCTCCTACAATGAGCAGTTCTTC.

V is TRBV15 and J is TRBJ2-3, with 9 bases that match TRBD2. The V gene's germline CDR1 is LNHNV and CDR2 YYDKDF (reference sequence). The CDR3 has 15 residues. The V gene end was trimmed by 5 bases and the J gene end by 1 base; junction bases not matched to a gene: 4. The CDR3 DNA sequence: TGTGCCACCAGCTTACGACTAGCGGGCACAGATACGCAGTATTTT. Translation gives CATSLRLAGTDTQYF.

The table lists this clonotype with a few counts. The chain employs TRBV4-2 and TRBJ1-2; D gene uncertain. Germline CDR1 LGHNA, CDR2 YNFKEQ. The CDR3 contains 14 residues. The germline V and J ends were trimmed by 7 bases and 1 base, with 13 bases remaining between them. The CDR3 DNA reads as TGTGCCAGCAACCACATTGGGAGTAACTATGGCTACACCTTC. This encodes CASNHIGSNYGYTF.

This clonotype was observed a handful of times. V gene TRBV30 combines with J gene TRBJ2-7; tentatively, D is TRBD2 (5 bases). The length of the CDR3 is 14 residues. Germline CDR1 GTSNPN, CDR2 SVGIG (reference sequence). The V end was cut by 0 bases, the J end by 2 bases, with 11 bases between. CDR3 region: CAWSVRGGPYEQYF. Here the CDR3 DNA reads TGTGCCTGGAGTGTACGAGGAGGCCCCTACGAGCAGTACTTC.

In its sample, this clonotype was seen a few times. The chain employs TRBV7-9 and TRBJ2-5, with D possibly TRBD1 on 7 matching bases. The CDR3 extends over 17 amino acids. Germline CDR1 is SEHNR and CDR2 is FQNEAQ (reference sequence). The V end lost 5 bases, the J end lost 6 bases, and 25 bases lay between the germline ends. CDR3 nucleotides: TGTGCCAGCAGCCCAGGGGGGACAGCCCTTGCTAAGCAGACCCAGTACTTC. This encodes CASSPGGTALAKQTQYF.

This clonotype was picked up a small number of times. The chain combines TRBV20-1 with TRBJ2-1, with 8 bases lining up with TRBD2. Germline V gene data show CDR1 as DFQATT and CDR2 as SNEGSKA (reference sequence). The CDR3 spans 16 residues. V shed 6 bases, J shed 4 bases, and the junction held 14 bases outside the gene matches. The CDR3 region is CSAHPPGIAGYNEQFF. Here the CDR3 DNA reads TGCAGTGCGCACCCCCCAGGGATAGCGGGGTACAATGAGCAGTTCTTC.

This sequence joins TRBV12-3 or TRBV12-4 and TRBJ1-1; no clear D. The CDR3 extends over 13 amino acids. Trimming stripped 8 bases from V and 3 bases from J, with 13 bases between. The CDR3 nucleotides read TGTGCCAGCGCCTCCCGGGAGGACACTGAAGCTTTCTTT. Protein product: CASASREDTEAFF.

This clonotype was seen more than once but under ten times. This chain joins TRBV24-1 and TRBJ2-5; 8 bases line up with TRBD1. Trimming cost V 4 bases and J 7 bases; bases outside gene matches: 7. CDR3 length equals 14 residues. Germline CDR1 KGHDR, CDR2 SFDVKD. The CDR3 DNA sequence: TGTGCCACCAGTGAGGGGCAGGGGGCAACGACCCAGTACTTC. It is translated as CATSEGQGATTQYF.

This clonotype was detected a few times. V is TRBV5-1 and J is TRBJ2-1; D unclear. The germline V and J ends were trimmed by 0 bases and 8 bases, with 12 bases remaining between them. The CDR3 is 14 residues long. Germline values: CDR1 SGHRS, CDR2 YFSETQ. CDR3 in DNA: TGCGCCAGCAGCTTGGGGCTCCTTACGGATGAGCAGTTCTTC. Amino acids: CASSLGLLTDEQFF.

The V call is TRBV4-1, the J call TRBJ2-5; 8 bases are shared with TRBD1. Germline CDR1 MGHRA, CDR2 YSYEKL. The V and J ends lost 3 bases and 5 bases, in that order; junction bases with no gene match: 8. The CDR3 consists of 15 residues. CDR3 coding DNA: TGCGCCAGCAGCCAGGACAGGGTGGTCCGGGAGACCCAGTACTTC. This translates into CASSQDRVVRETQYF.

This clonotype was counted a few times. The V call is TRBV7-9, the J call TRBJ1-2, with D unclear. Germline CDR1 reads SEHNR; CDR2 reads FQNEAQ (reference sequence). Deletions cut 6 bases from V and 0 bases from J, with 14 bases between. This CDR3 has 15 residues. DNA of the CDR3: TGTGCCAGCAGTTCCTCTTTGGACCCTAACTATGGCTACACCTTC. Translating gives CASSSSLDPNYGYTF. The whole variable domain, filled in from reference TRBV7-9 and TRBJ1-2, reads DTGVSQNPRHKITKRGQNVTFRCDPISEHNRLYWYRQTLGQGPEFLTYFQNEAQLEKSRLLSDRFSAERPKGSFSTLEIQRTEQGDSAMYLCASSSSLDPNYGYTFGSGTRLTVV.

In its sample, this clonotype was seen a few times. The CDR3 loop reads CASSTRTQMNTEAFF. In DNA form, the CDR3 reads TGTGCCAGCAGCACTCGGACACAGATGAACACTGAAGCTTTCTTT. This chain links TRBV9 with TRBJ1-1; maybe TRBD1 (5 bases). Germline V CDR1 and CDR2: SGDLS, YYNGEE. Deletions cut 4 bases from V and 0 bases from J, with 13 bases between. CDR3 size: 15 residues. Full variable domain (remainder filled in from reference TRBV9 and TRBJ1-1): DSGVTQTPKHLITATGQRVTLRCSPRSGDLSVYWYQQSLDQGLQFLIQYYNGEERAKGNILERFSAQQFPDLHSELNLSSLELGDSALYFCASSTRTQMNTEAFFGQGTRLTVV.

The rearrangement joins TRBV7-6 to TRBJ2-3; D uncertain. V lost 5 bases and J lost 1, with 13 bases in between. There are 15 residues in the CDR3. The germline gives CDR1 SGHVS, CDR2 FNYEAQ. The CDR3 bases are TGTGCCAGCAGCCTCAAACCAGAAGGCACAGATACGCAGTATTTT. Protein: CASSLKPEGTDTQYF.

CDR3 sequence reads: CASSPVPLAGGRETQYF. CDR3 DNA sequence: TGTGCCAGCAGCCCCGTTCCCCTAGCGGGAGGGCGGGAGACCCAGTACTTC. The chain has TRBV11-2 and TRBJ2-5; TRBD2 matches at 12 bases. Germline CDR1 is SGHAT and CDR2 is FQNNGV. The CDR3 loop spans 17 amino acids. V lost 5 bases, J lost 5 bases, and 12 bases stayed unmatched.

This clonotype was seen only a few times. The chain employs TRBV7-9 and TRBJ2-5; no clear D. The CDR3 contains 14 residues. Germline CDR1 SEHNR, CDR2 FQNEAQ (reference sequence). The ends were cut back, 2 bases at V and 2 bases at J, with 9 bases in the middle. CDR3 in amino acids: CASSLNGLQETQYF. The CDR3 DNA is TGTGCCAGCAGCTTAAACGGTCTTCAAGAGACCCAGTACTTC.

The chain carries TRBV20-1 and TRBJ2-6; D is perhaps TRBD1 (6 bases). The germline V gene encodes CDR1 DFQATT and CDR2 SNEGSKA (reference sequence). Trimming left V 1 base short and J 3 bases short, with 13 bases between. The CDR3 has 16 residues. The CDR3 nucleotides are TGCAGTGCTAGAGGTCATCAGGGGAGTGGGGCCAACGTCCTGACTTTC. Residues: CSARGHQGSGANVLTF.

This clonotype was counted only a few times. The chain uses TRBV7-9 and TRBJ1-6; 7 bases fit TRBD1. The CDR3 contains 15 residues. The germline V gene encodes CDR1 SEHNR and CDR2 FQNEAQ (reference sequence). The V segment lost 5 bases and the J segment 10 bases; nucleotides outside the gene matches: 11. CDR3 sequence reads: CASSPGTVKRSPLHF. In DNA form, the CDR3 reads TGTGCCAGCAGCCCCGGGACAGTCAAGAGATCACCCCTCCACTTT.

This clonotype was detected many times. The gene calls are TRBV5-4 and TRBJ2-5; D gene uncertain. The CDR3 has 10 amino acids. The germline CDR1 and CDR2 sequences are SGHNT and YYREEE (reference sequence). Trimming took off 7 bases at V and 3 bases at J, with 4 bases between the two ends. CDR3 sequence: CASGEETQYF. For the CDR3, the DNA is TGTGCCAGCGGTGAAGAGACCCAGTACTTC. The complete variable domain, with remaining parts taken from reference TRBV5-4 and TRBJ2-5, reads ETGVTQSPTHLIKTRGQQVTLRCSSQSGHNTVSWYQQALGQGPQFIFQYYREEENGRGNFPPRFSGLQFPNYSSELNVNALELDDSALYLCASGEETQYFGPGTRLLVL.

This clonotype was observed a handful of times. The chain recombines TRBV4-2 with TRBJ2-7; D call uncertain. This CDR3 comprises 13 residues. The germline V gene has CDR1 LGHNA and CDR2 YNFKEQ. V shed 6 bases and J shed 3 bases, with 12 bases lying between them. CDR3 residues: CASSAVKDYEQYF. CDR3 nucleotides: TGTGCCAGCAGTGCTGTGAAGGACTACGAGCAGTACTTC.

This chain connects TRBV14 to TRBJ2-1; D call uncertain. CDR3 length: 15 residues. The V gene lost 1 base and the J gene lost 2 bases, with 9 bases spanning the gap. In germline, CDR1 is SGHDN, CDR2 FVKESK. The CDR3 DNA reads TGTGCCAGCAGCCAAGCGGGTGGCCCCTACAATGAGCAGTTCTTC. It is translated as CASSQAGGPYNEQFF. The complete variable domain, with remaining parts taken from reference TRBV14 and TRBJ2-1, reads EAGVTQFPSHSVIEKGQTVTLRCDPISGHDNLYWYRRVMGKEIKFLLHFVKESKQDESGMPNNRFLAERTGGTYSTLKVQPAELEDSGVYFCASSQAGGPYNEQFFGPGTRLTVL.

The chain recombines TRBV12-3 or TRBV12-4 with TRBJ2-2; no reliable D call. V was cut by 6 bases and J by 4 bases, with 15 bases left in between. The CDR3 runs 15 residues. The CDR3 loop is CASSPSRVGTGELFF. The CDR3 DNA sequence: TGTGCCAGCAGCCCCAGTAGGGTAGGCACCGGGGAGCTGTTTTTT.

The CDR3 DNA is TGCAGCGTTGAAGACTACGCGCGTAATGAGCAGTTCTTC. Translating gives CSVEDYARNEQFF. The chain recombines TRBV29-1 with TRBJ2-1; no firm D call. V lost 0 bases, J lost 7 bases, and 10 bases lay in between. CDR1 and CDR2 (germline): SQVTM, ANQGSEA. The CDR3 is 13 residues long.

This chain uses TRBV6-2 or TRBV6-3 with TRBJ2-1; D gene ambiguous. CDR1 MNHEY and CDR2 SVGEGT come from the germline V gene. This CDR3 spans 12 amino acids. Trimming cost V 6 bases and J 10 bases, with 13 bases left between them. Here the CDR3 reads CASSLYVQEQFF. The CDR3 DNA reads as TGTGCCAGCAGCCTATATGTTCAGGAGCAGTTCTTC.

This clonotype turned up a few times. The chain combines TRBV6-5 with TRBJ2-1; the D call may be TRBD1 or TRBD2 (7 bases each). CDR1 is MNHEY and CDR2 is SVGAGI in the germline V gene. V lost 8 bases and J lost 2, with 16 bases in between. There are 15 residues in the CDR3. DNA of the CDR3: TGTGCCAGCCGCAGGGGGGGAAGCGCCTACAATGAGCAGTTCTTC. Protein product: CASRRGGSAYNEQFF.

J is TRBJ1-3 and V is TRBV5-1; no clear D gene. CDR3 length: 13 residues. Trimming cost V 3 bases and J 8 bases, with 12 bases left between them. Germline values: CDR1 SGHRS, CDR2 YFSETQ. The CDR3 loop is CASSSGSTDTIYF. The CDR3 nucleotides are TGCGCCAGCAGCTCTGGGTCTACAGACACCATATATTTT.

This chain joins TRBV27 and TRBJ1-1; a possible D gene is TRBD1 (5 bases). This CDR3 region has 15 residues. V lost 2 bases and J lost 4, with 14 bases in between. Germline CDR1 reads MNHEY; CDR2 reads SMNVEV (reference sequence). The CDR3 spells CASSLKAGWGTEAFF. In DNA form, the CDR3 reads TGTGCCAGCAGTTTAAAGGCAGGGTGGGGCACTGAAGCTTTCTTT.

The chain links TRBV12-3 or TRBV12-4 to TRBJ2-7; TRBD2 is a possible D gene (6 bases). CDR3 length: 15 amino acids. V was trimmed by 1 base and J by 5 bases, leaving 15 bases between them. CDR3 nucleotide sequence: TGTGCCAGCAGTTTAGGGGTGGGGGGACCCAACGAGCAGTACTTC. It encodes CASSLGVGGPNEQYF.